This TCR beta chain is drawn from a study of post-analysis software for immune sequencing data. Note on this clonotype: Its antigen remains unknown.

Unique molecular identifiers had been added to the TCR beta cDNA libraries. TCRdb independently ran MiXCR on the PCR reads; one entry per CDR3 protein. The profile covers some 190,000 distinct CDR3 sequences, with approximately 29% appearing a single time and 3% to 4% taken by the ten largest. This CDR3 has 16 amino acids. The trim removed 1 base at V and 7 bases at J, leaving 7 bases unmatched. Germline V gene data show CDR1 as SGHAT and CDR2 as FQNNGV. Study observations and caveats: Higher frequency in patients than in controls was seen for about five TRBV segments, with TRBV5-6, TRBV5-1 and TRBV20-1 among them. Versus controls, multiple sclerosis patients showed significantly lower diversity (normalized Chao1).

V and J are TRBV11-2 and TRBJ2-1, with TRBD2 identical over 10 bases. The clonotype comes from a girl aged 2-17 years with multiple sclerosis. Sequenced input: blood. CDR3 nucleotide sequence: TGTGCCAGCAGCTTAGTGAGCGGGAGGGGTGGGAATGAGCAGTTCTTC. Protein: CASSLVSGRGGNEQFF.